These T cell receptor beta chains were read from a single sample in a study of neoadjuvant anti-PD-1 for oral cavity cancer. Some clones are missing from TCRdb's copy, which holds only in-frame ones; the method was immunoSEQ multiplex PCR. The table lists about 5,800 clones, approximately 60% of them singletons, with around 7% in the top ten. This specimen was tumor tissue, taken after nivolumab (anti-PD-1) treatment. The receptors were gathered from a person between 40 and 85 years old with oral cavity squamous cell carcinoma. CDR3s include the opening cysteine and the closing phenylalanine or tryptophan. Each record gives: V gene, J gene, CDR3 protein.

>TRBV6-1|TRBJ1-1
CASRLNTEAFF
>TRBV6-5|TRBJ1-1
CASSLQGALNTEAFF
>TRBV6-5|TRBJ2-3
CASSYSGGGTDTQYF
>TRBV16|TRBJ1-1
CASTEGGTGGGEAFF
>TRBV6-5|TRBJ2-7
CASRYRDRAHEQYF
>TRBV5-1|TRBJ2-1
CASSLNQGSVGSYNEQFF
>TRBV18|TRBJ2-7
CASSGQGGNEQYF
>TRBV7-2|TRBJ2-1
CASSLAYNEQFF
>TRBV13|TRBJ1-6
CASSPGRGWENSPLHF
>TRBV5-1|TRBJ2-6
CASSSDRGLSGANVLTF
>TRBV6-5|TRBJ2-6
CASSAWGAGANVLTF
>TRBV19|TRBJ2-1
CASSPGQGHYNEQFF
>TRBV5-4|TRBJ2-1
CASSLWQVNEQFF
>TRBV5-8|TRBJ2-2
CAIQGAVGTGELFF
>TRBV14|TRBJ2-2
CASSQRTGQVDGELFF
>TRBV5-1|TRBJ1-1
CASSPSEGTGSFFNTEAFF
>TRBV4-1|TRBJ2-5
CASKRELLVETQYF
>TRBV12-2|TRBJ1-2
CASRLFPGHGYTF
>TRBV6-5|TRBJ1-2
CASRPPKGTNYGYTF
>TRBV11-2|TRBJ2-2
CASSLGRGIGTGELFF
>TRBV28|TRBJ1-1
CASSQDTAEAFF
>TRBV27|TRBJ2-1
CASTPVGSYNEQFF
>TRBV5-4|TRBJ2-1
CASSLGAGAPNEQFF
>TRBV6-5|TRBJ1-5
CASSPPGRDQPQHF
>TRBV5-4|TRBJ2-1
CASSQDLSYNEQFF
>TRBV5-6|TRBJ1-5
CASSLGTGSNQPQHF
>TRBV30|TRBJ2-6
CAWRGQDRAGANVLTF
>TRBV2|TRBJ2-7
CASRLQGNPFYEQYF
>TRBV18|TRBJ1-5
CASSKDRGLSNQPQHF
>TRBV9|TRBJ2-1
CASSVGGSGNNEQFF
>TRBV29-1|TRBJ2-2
CSGGTFNTGELFF
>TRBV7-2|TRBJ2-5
CASSLARQETQYF
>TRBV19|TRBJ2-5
CASSTLAGGRETQYF
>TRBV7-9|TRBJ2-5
CASSLGPDSQETQYF
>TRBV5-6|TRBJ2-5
CASSLAGQVGTQYF
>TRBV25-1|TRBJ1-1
CASSEGAGTEAFF
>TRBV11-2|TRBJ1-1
CASSPRTSSEDTEAFF
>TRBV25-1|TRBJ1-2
CASSGTNYGYTF
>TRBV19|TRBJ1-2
CASKPSSNRDALRYTF
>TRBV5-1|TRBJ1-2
CASSLGHLSYGYTF
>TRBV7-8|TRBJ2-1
CASSLRTGSSYNEQFF
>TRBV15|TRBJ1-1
CATSRSQEQNTEAFF
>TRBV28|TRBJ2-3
CASSPLGAREVDTQYF
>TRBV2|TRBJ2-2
CASRRDGQTGELFF
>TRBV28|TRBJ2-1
CASRAWTSSYNEQFF
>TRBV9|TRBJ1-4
CASSTQGARGEKLFF
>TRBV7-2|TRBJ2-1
CASNLGGSYNEQFF
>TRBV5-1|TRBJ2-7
CASSSASGLLYEQYF
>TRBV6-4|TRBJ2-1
CASSSIVAGTGVANEQFF
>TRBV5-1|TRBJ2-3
CASSLGLAGDHWGTDTQYF
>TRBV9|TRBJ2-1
CASSYSGLEITLDNEQFF
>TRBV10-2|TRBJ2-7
CASAPQPLGEQYF
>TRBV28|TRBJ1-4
CASSSAPWGEKLFF
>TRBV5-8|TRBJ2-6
CASSLRGTGSGANVLTF